This entry lists 20 T cell receptor beta chains sequenced from one sample in a study of early T cells in non-severe SARS-CoV-2 infection. MiXCR was run by TCRdb on the 5' RACE reads, yielding one entry per CDR3 protein. The repertoire holds tens of thousands of distinct CDR3 sequences, roughly 12% seen once, with roughly 2.5% in the top ten. The sample in question was whole blood, obtained at baseline. These TCRs come from an adult who was a healthcare worker with PCR-confirmed SARS-CoV-2 infection or an uninfected control (not recorded which).

CDR3 sequence reads: CARPTGTGGTNEQYF. The CDR3 nucleotides read TGTGCCAGACCTACCGGGACAGGGGGAACAAACGAGCAGTACTTC. The chain couples TRBV28 to TRBJ2-7, with 11 bases lining up with TRBD1. There are 15 residues in the CDR3. J gave up 5 bases and V 9 bases, and 12 bases lay outside the gene matches. The germline V gene encodes CDR1 MDHEN and CDR2 SYDVKM.

CDR3 nucleotide sequence: TGTGCCAGCTCACCACTTGACCGTCGACCGCCGGACACAGATACGCAGTATTTT. This encodes CASSPLDRRPPDTDTQYF. The chain recombines TRBV18 with TRBJ2-3; D gene unclear. The CDR3 contains 18 residues. CDR1 is KGHSH and CDR2 is LQKENI in the germline V gene. Trimming left V 1 base short and J 2 bases short, with 19 bases between.

This clonotype has more than one count but fewer than ten. The rearrangement links TRBV7-9 to TRBJ2-1; 9 positions match TRBD1. CDR1 is SEHNR, CDR2 FQNEAQ, per germline (reference sequence). Trimming removed 4 bases from V and 14 bases from J; junction bases left unmatched: 9. The CDR3 contains 13 residues. The CDR3 coding sequence is TGTGCCAGCAGCTCCCAGGGACAGGGTCAAGAGTTCTTC. Residues: CASSSQGQGQEFF. The complete variable domain, with remaining parts taken from reference TRBV7-9 and TRBJ2-1, reads DTGVSQNPRHKITKRGQNVTFRCDPISEHNRLYWYRQTLGQGPEFLTYFQNEAQLEKSRLLSDRFSAERPKGSFSTLEIQRTEQGDSAMYLCASSSQGQGQEFFGPGTRLTVL.

V gene TRBV11-2 combines with J gene TRBJ2-1; tentatively, D is TRBD2 (6 bases). This CDR3 comprises 15 residues. CDR1 is SGHAT, CDR2 FQNNGV, per germline. Trimming stripped 3 bases from V and 0 bases from J, with 9 bases between. The CDR3 sequence is CASSFIGSSYNEQFF. The CDR3 DNA reads as TGTGCCAGCAGCTTTATCGGGAGCTCCTACAATGAGCAGTTCTTC.

The chain is built from TRBV3-1 and TRBJ2-5; D is unclear. The CDR3 extends over 14 amino acids. Trimming took off 1 base at V and 2 bases at J, with 8 bases between the two ends. The V gene's germline CDR1 is LGHDT and CDR2 YNNKEL (reference sequence). Here the CDR3 reads CASSQGPVQETQYF. Written as DNA, the CDR3 is TGTGCCAGCAGCCAAGGACCCGTTCAAGAGACCCAGTACTTC.

The chain joins TRBV20-1 to TRBJ2-7, with 7 bases identical to TRBD1. The CDR3 totals 14 residues. The trim removed 3 bases at V and 3 bases at J, leaving 8 bases unmatched. Germline V gene data show CDR1 as DFQATT and CDR2 as SNEGSKA (reference sequence). CDR3 DNA sequence: TGCAGTGCTAGGAAGACAGGGAAAGTCTACGAGCAGTACTTC. It is translated as CSARKTGKVYEQYF.

The chain employs TRBV20-1 and TRBJ1-1; tentatively, D is TRBD1 (5 bases). There are 14 residues in the CDR3. The ends were cut back, 6 bases at V and 7 bases at J, with 21 bases in the middle. Germline CDR1 DFQATT, CDR2 SNEGSKA (reference sequence). The CDR3 region has the DNA TGCAGTGCCTTGTCAGGACAACGGCATGGTGAAGCTTTCTTT. Translation gives CSALSGQRHGEAFF.

This clonotype occurred a few times. CDR3 sequence: CASSWDLRGGYTF. The DNA of the CDR3 is TGTGCCAGCAGTTGGGACTTACGGGGTGGCTACACCTTC. The genes are TRBV12-3 or TRBV12-4 and TRBJ1-2; D perhaps matches TRBD1 (5 bases). CDR3 length equals 13 residues. V was clipped by 4 bases and J by 7 bases, with 13 bases between them.

The CDR3: CASITTGTKNIQYF. DNA of the CDR3: TGCGCCAGCATCACGACAGGAACCAAAAACATTCAGTACTTC. V and J are TRBV10-1 and TRBJ2-4; tentatively, D is TRBD1 (6 bases). Trimming left V 7 bases short and J 2 bases short, with 12 bases between. The CDR3 runs to 14 residues. Germline CDR1 WNHNN, CDR2 SYGVQD (reference sequence).

This clonotype has more than one count but fewer than ten. This chain links TRBV2 with TRBJ2-1; D ambiguous. Trimming shortened V by 3 bases and J by 6 bases, and 15 bases separated the two germline ends. From germline, CDR1 is SNHLY and CDR2 FYNNEI. This CDR3 spans 15 amino acids. The CDR3 DNA follows: TGTGCCAGCAGTGACCGGCTAGTTGGTAGCAATGAGCAGTTCTTC. This codes for CASSDRLVGSNEQFF.

This chain uses TRBV6-5 with TRBJ2-4; D possibly corresponds to TRBD1 (6 bases). Trimming shortened V by 5 bases and J by 0 bases, and 8 bases separated the two germline ends. Germline V gene sequence: CDR1 MNHEY, CDR2 SVGAGI. The CDR3 sequence is 14 residues long. CDR3 sequence: CASSKGQAKNIQYF. DNA for the CDR3: TGTGCCAGCAGTAAGGGACAAGCCAAAAACATTCAGTACTTC.

This clonotype occurred a few times. The gene calls are TRBV4-3 and TRBJ1-1; no clear D. CDR3 length: 15 residues. The germline gives CDR1 LGHNA, CDR2 YSLEER. Trimming left V 1 base short and J 0 bases short, with 9 bases between. CDR3 DNA: TGCGCCAGCAGCCAAGCCGTGGACGTGAACACTGAAGCTTTCTTT. It translates to CASSQAVDVNTEAFF.

The genes are TRBV6-1 and TRBJ1-2, with D tentatively TRBD1 (5 bases). Germline CDR1 reads MNHNS; CDR2 reads SASEGT. The CDR3 runs 16 residues. Trimming took 0 bases from V and 5 from J, leaving 16 bases between them. DNA for the CDR3: TGTGCCAGCAGTGAAGCGCTTCCAGGTGGGGGTTATGGCTACACCTTC. Protein: CASSEALPGGGYGYTF.

There are a few counts of this clonotype. The CDR3 is CASSEVGDADTQYF. The CDR3 coding sequence is TGCGCCAGCAGTGAAGTCGGGGACGCAGATACGCAGTATTTT. The rearrangement links TRBV10-1 to TRBJ2-3; either TRBD1 or TRBD2 may fit D (5 bases each). The CDR3 is 14 residues long. The ends were cut back, 3 bases at V and 4 bases at J, with 11 bases in the middle. Germline assignment: CDR1 WNHNN and CDR2 SYGVQD (reference sequence).

This clonotype was seen repeatedly, ten times or more. The rearrangement links TRBV7-8 to TRBJ1-6, with unresolved D. Per the germline V gene, CDR1 is SGHVS and CDR2 is FQNEAQ. The CDR3 consists of 19 residues. Trimming cost V 4 bases and J 1 base, with 20 bases left between them. The CDR3 here is CASSSYTSSGWSYNSPLHF. The CDR3 DNA follows: TGTGCCAGCAGCTCTTATACGTCTTCGGGGTGGTCCTATAATTCACCCCTCCACTTT. The variable domain in full, completed from reference TRBV7-8 and TRBJ1-6, reads GAGVSQSPRYKVAKRGQDVALRCDPISGHVSLFWYQQALGQGPEFLTYFQNEAQLDKSGLPSDRFFAERPEGSVSTLKIQRTQQEDSAVYLCASSSYTSSGWSYNSPLHFGNGTRLTVT.

The CDR3 DNA follows: TGTGCCAGCACCCCTCCTCTTCGGAACACTGAAGCTTTCTTT. Translating gives CASTPPLRNTEAFF. V and J are TRBV7-9 and TRBJ1-1; D unclear. CDR1 is SEHNR and CDR2 is FQNEAQ in the germline V gene (reference sequence). The CDR3 contains 14 residues. V gave up 7 bases and J gave up 1 base, with 13 bases separating them.

The chain is built from TRBV2 and TRBJ2-3; 9 bases are a match to TRBD1. V was clipped by 8 bases and J by 2 bases; unmatched bases: 8. This CDR3 comprises 15 residues. Germline CDR1 reads SNHLY; CDR2 reads FYNNEI. Here the CDR3 DNA reads TGTGCCAGCGGAGCGTACAGGGGGCTCACAGATACGCAGTATTTT. This gives the protein CASGAYRGLTDTQYF.

The chain carries TRBV7-9 and TRBJ2-7; no firm D call. CDR1 SEHNR and CDR2 FQNEAQ come from the germline V gene (reference sequence). Trimming removed 5 bases from V and 4 bases from J, with 9 bases in between. The CDR3 totals 12 residues. CDR3 sequence (DNA): TGTGCCAGCAGCCCTTTTGGGTACGAGCAGTACTTC. Translation: CASSPFGYEQYF.

This clonotype was counted between two and nine times. The rearrangement links TRBV7-9 to TRBJ2-7; D is possibly TRBD1 (5 bases). Germline CDR1 and CDR2: SEHNR and FQNEAQ (reference sequence). V gave up 4 bases and J gave up 4 bases, with 8 bases separating them. This CDR3 has 12 amino acids. The DNA for the CDR3 is TGTGCCAGCAGCTCACAGGTTTACGAGCAGTACTTC. Protein product: CASSSQVYEQYF.

A few counts support this clonotype. The chain carries TRBV29-1 and TRBJ2-1; D is possibly TRBD1 (6 bases). The CDR3 runs to 14 residues. The V end lost 4 bases, the J end lost 0 bases, and 10 bases lay between the germline ends. Germline V CDR1 and CDR2: SQVTM, ANQGSEA. CDR3 residues: CSVVGQSSYNEQFF. CDR3 sequence (DNA): TGCAGCGTTGTTGGACAGAGCTCCTACAATGAGCAGTTCTTC.